This TCR beta chain originates from a study of blood T cell repertoires in COVID-19. Across the study: Whether acute or convalescent, the COVID-19 samples came from the United States, Italy and Spain.

Sequencing was performed with immunoSEQ multiplex PCR; in TCRdb, only in-frame clones are kept and a portion is missing. This table holds over 80,000 clones, roughly 86% found once. Looked up from germline, CDR1 is SGHNT and CDR2 is YYREEE (reference sequence). The length of the CDR3 is 14 residues. Trimming at V came to 4 bases and at J to 4 bases, leaving 4 bases not matched to a gene. The specimen sequenced was peripheral blood. The TCR sequence derives from a human donor in a cohort sampled during active COVID-19. This sequence joins TRBV5-4 and TRBJ2-2; 7 nucleotides agree with TRBD2. The CDR3 bases are TGTGCCAGCAGCGCGGGACTATCCACCGGGGAGCTGTTTTTT. It specifies CASSAGLSTGELFF. Full variable domain (missing parts from reference TRBV5-4 and TRBJ2-2): ETGVTQSPTHLIKTRGQQVTLRCSSQSGHNTVSWYQQALGQGPQFIFQYYREEENGRGNFPPRFSGLQFPNYSSELNVNALELDDSALYLCASSAGLSTGELFFGEGSRLTVL.